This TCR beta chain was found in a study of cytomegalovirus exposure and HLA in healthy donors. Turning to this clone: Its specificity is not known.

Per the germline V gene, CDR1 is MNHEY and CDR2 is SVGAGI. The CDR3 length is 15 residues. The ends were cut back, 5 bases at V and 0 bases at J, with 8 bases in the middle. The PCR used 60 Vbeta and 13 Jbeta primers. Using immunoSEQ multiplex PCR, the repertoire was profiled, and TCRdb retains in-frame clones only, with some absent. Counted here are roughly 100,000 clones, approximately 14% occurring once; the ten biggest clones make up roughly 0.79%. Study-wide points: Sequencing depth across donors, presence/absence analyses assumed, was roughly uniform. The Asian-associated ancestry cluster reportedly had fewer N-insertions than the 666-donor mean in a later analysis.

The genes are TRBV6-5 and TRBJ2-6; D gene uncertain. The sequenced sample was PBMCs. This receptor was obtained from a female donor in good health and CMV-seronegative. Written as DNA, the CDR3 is TGTGCCAGCAGTAACCCAGGCTCTGGGGCCAACGTCCTGACTTTC. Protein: CASSNPGSGANVLTF.